This T cell receptor (beta chain) was profiled in a study of blood T cell repertoires in COVID-19. The CDR3 totals 17 residues. V shed 6 bases and J 6 bases; nucleotides not matched to a gene: 17. CDR1 is MNHEY, CDR2 SMNVEV, per germline (reference sequence). Generated by immunoSEQ multiplex PCR, the TCRdb table keeps only in-frame clones and is missing some. The sample lists approximately 230,000 clones, around 88% occurring once. Those who participated ranged in age from roughly 18 to 100 years and resided in 20 to 30 US areas. Cohort allocation depended upon clinical history that participants reported.

J is TRBJ1-5 and V is TRBV27, with 7 bases identical to TRBD1. The origin of this receptor is a woman aged 25 to 39 who had recovered from COVID-19. Sequencing was performed on PBMCs or T cells enriched from blood (not recorded which). CDR3 in DNA: TGTGCCAGCAGGCCTTCCCCTTCCGACAGGGTAGGTCAGCCCCAGCATTTT. This translates into CASRPSPSDRVGQPQHF.